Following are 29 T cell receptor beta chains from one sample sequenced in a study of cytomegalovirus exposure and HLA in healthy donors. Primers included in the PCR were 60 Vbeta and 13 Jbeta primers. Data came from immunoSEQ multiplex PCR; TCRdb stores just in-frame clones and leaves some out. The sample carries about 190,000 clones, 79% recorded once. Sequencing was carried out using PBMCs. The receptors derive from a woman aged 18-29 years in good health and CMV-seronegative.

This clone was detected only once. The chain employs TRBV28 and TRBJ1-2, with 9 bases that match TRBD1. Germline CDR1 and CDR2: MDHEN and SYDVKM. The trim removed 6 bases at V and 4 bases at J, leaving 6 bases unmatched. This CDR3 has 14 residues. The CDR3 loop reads CASSLGQGLYGYTF. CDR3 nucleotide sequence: TGTGCCAGCAGCCTAGGACAGGGGCTCTATGGCTACACCTTC.

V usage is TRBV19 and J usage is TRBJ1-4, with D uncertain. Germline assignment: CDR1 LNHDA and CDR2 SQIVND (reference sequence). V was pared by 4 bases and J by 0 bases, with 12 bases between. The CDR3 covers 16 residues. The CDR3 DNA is TGTGCCAGTAGTACCCCGGGAGCTGCAACTAATGAAAAACTGTTTTTT. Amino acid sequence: CASSTPGAATNEKLFF.

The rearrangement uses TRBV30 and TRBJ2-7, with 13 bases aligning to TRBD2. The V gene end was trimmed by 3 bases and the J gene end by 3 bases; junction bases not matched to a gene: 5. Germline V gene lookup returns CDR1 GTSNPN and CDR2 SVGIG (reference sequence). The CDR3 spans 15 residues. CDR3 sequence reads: CAWRLAGGPIYEQYF. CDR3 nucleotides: TGTGCCTGGAGACTAGCGGGAGGGCCGATCTACGAGCAGTACTTC.

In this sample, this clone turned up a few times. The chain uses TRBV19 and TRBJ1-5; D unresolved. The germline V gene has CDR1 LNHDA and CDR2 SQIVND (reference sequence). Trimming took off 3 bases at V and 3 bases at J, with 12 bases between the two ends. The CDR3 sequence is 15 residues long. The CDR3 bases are TGTGCCAGTAGTATCACCGGGAATCCCAATCAGCCCCAGCATTTT. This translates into CASSITGNPNQPQHF.

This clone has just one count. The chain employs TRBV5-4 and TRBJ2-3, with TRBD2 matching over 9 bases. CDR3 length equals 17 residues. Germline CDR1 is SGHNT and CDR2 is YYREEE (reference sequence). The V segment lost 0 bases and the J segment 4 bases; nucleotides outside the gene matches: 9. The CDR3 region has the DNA TGTGCCAGCAGCTTGGTTGTGGGAGCGGGGGGCGCAGATACGCAGTATTTT. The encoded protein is CASSLVVGAGGADTQYF.

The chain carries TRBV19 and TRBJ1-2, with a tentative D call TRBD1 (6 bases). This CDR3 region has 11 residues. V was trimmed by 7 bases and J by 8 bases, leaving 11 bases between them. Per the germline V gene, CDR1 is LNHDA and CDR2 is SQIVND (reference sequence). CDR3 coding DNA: TGTGCCAGTAAGTCGGGGGGCGGCTACACCTTC. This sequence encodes CASKSGGGYTF.

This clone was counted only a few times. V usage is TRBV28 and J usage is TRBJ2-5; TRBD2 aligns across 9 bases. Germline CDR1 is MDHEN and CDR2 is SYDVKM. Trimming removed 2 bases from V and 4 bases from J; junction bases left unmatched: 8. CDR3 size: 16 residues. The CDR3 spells CASSLIVGSGRETQYF. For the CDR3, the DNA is TGTGCCAGCAGTTTAATAGTAGGTAGCGGGAGAGAGACCCAGTACTTC.

The CDR3 loop reads CASSLGGQGTEAFF. CDR3 DNA sequence: TGTGCCAGCAGCTTGGGTGGACAGGGGACTGAAGCTTTCTTT. The chain employs TRBV5-4 and TRBJ1-1; 9 nucleotides agree with TRBD1. Trimming at V came to 0 bases and at J to 5 bases, leaving 2 bases not matched to a gene. Per germline, CDR1 SGHNT and CDR2 YYREEE (reference sequence). The CDR3 is 14 amino acids.

The CDR3 sequence is CSVEETGTGYEQYF. The CDR3 bases are TGCAGCGTTGAAGAGACAGGAACGGGGTACGAGCAGTACTTC. The rearrangement links TRBV29-1 to TRBJ2-7; the D gene is possibly TRBD1 (6 bases). Looked up from germline, CDR1 is SQVTM and CDR2 is ANQGSEA. The V end lost 0 bases, the J end lost 4 bases, and 13 bases lay between the germline ends. CDR3 length equals 14 residues.

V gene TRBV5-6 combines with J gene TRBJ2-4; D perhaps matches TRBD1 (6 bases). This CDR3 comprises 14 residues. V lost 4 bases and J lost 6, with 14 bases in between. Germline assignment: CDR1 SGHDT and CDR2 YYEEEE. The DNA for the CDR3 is TGTGCCAGCAGCCCTACCGGACAGAGAAACATTCAGTACTTC. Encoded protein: CASSPTGQRNIQYF.

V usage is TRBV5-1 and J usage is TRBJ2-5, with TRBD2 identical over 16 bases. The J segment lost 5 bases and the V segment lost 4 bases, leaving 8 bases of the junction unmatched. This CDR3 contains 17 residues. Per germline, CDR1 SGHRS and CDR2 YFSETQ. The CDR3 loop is CASSLGTSGGARETQYF. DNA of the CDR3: TGCGCCAGCAGCCTGGGGACTAGCGGGGGGGCCAGGGAGACCCAGTACTTC.

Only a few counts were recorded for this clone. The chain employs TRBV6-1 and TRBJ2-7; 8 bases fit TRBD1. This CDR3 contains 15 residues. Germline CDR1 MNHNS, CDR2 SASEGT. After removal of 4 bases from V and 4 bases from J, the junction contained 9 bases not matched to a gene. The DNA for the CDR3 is TGTGCCAGCAGTGGACCCGGGACAGGAAGGTACGAGCAGTACTTC. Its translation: CASSGPGTGRYEQYF.

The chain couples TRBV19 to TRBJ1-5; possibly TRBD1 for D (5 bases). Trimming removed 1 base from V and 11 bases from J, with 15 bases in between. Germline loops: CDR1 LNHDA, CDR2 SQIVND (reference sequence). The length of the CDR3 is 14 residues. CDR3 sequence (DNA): TGTGCCAGTAGTATAGGTCGGGGGGACTGGGCCCAGCATTTT. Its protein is CASSIGRGDWAQHF.

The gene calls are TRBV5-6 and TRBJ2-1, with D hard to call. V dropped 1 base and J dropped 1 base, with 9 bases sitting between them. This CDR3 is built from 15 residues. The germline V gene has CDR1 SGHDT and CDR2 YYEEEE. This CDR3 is CASSLTLSSYNEQFF. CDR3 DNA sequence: TGTGCCAGCAGCTTGACGCTGAGTTCCTACAATGAGCAGTTCTTC.

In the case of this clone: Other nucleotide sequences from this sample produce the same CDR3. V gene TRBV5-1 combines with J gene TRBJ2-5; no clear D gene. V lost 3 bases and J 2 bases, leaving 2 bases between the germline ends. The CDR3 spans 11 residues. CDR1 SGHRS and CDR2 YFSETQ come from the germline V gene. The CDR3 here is CASSSQETQYF. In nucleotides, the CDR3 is TGCGCCAGCAGCTCACAAGAGACCCAGTACTTC.

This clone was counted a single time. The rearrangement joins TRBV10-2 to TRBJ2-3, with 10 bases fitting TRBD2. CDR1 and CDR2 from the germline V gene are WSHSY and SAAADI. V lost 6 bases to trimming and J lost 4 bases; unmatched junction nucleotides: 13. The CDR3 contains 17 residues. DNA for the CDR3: TGCGCCAGCAGACTGGGAGGAGCGGGAGGGCCCGCAGATACGCAGTATTTT. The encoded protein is CASRLGGAGGPADTQYF.

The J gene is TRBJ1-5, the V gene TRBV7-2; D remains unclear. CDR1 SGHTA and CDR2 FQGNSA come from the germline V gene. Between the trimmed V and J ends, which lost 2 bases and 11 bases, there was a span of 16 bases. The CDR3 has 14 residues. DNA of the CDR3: TGTGCCAGCAGCTTAAGTCAGGCCCTTCCGACCCAGCATTTT. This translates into CASSLSQALPTQHF.

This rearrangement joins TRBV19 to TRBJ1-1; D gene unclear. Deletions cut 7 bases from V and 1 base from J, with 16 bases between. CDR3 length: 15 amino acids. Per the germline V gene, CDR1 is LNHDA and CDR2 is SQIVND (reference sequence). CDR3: CASTPFSVWNTEAFF. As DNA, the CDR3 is TGTGCCAGTACCCCCTTCTCAGTTTGGAACACTGAAGCTTTCTTT.

The CDR3 here is CASSHQTGMNTEAFF. CDR3 coding DNA: TGTGCCAGCAGCCATCAGACAGGTATGAACACTGAAGCTTTCTTT. The chain combines TRBV14 with TRBJ1-1; D possibly corresponds to TRBD1 (6 bases). The germline gives CDR1 SGHDN, CDR2 FVKESK. V lost 3 bases and J lost 0, with 11 bases in between. CDR3 length: 15 amino acids. The full variable domain, rest sourced from reference TRBV14 and TRBJ1-1, is EAGVTQFPSHSVIEKGQTVTLRCDPISGHDNLYWYRRVMGKEIKFLLHFVKESKQDESGMPNNRFLAERTGGTYSTLKVQPAELEDSGVYFCASSHQTGMNTEAFFGQGTRLTVV.

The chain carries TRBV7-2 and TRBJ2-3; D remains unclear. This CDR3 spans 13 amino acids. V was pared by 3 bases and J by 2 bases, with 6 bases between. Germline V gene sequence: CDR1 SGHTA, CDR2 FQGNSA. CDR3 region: CASSFQVTDTQYF. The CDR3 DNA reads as TGTGCCAGCAGCTTCCAGGTCACAGATACGCAGTATTTT.

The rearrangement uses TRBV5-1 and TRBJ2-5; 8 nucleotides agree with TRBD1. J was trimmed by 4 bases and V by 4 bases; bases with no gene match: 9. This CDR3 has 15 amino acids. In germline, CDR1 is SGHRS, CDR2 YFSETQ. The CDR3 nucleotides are TGCGCCAGCAGCCTGGAGACAGGGGATCGAGAGACCCAGTACTTC. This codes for CASSLETGDRETQYF. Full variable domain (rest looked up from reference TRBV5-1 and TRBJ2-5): KAGVTQTPRYLIKTRGQQVTLSCSPISGHRSVSWYQQTPGQGLQFLFEYFSETQRNKGNFPGRFSGRQFSNSRSEMNVSTLELGDSALYLCASSLETGDRETQYFGPGTRLLVL.

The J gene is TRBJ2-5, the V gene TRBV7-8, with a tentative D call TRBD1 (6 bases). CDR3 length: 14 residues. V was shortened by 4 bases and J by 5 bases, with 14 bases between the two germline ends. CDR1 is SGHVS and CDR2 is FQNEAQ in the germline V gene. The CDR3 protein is CASSSIGGVETQYF. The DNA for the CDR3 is TGTGCCAGCAGCTCCATAGGGGGTGTCGAGACCCAGTACTTC.

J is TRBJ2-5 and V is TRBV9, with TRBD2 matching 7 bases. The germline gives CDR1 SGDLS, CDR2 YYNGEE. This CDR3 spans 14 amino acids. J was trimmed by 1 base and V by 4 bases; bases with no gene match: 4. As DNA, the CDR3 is TGTGCCAGCAGCAGCCGGACTAGCCAAGAGACCCAGTACTTC. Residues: CASSSRTSQETQYF.

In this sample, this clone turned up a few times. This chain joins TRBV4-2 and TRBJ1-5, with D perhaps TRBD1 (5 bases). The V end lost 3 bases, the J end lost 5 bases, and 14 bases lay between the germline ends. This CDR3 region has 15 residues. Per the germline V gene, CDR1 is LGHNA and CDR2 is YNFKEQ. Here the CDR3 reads CASSQGLRTDQPQHF. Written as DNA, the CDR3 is TGTGCCAGCAGCCAGGGGCTTAGAACGGATCAGCCCCAGCATTTT.

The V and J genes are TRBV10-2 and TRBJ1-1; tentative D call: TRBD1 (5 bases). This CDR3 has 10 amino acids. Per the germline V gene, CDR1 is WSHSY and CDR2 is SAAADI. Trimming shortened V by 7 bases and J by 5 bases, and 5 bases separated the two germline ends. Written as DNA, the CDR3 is TGCGCCAGCAAGGGGACTGAAGCTTTCTTT. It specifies CASKGTEAFF.

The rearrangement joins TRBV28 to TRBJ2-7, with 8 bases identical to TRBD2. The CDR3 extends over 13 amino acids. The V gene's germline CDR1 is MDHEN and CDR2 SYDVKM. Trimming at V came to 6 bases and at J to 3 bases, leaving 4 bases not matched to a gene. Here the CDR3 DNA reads TGTGCCAGCAGCCCTAGCGGGTTCTACGAGCAGTACTTC. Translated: CASSPSGFYEQYF.

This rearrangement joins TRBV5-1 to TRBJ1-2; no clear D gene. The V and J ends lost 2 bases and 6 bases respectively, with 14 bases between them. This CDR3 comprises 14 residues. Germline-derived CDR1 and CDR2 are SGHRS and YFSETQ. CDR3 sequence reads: CASSFTEGVNGYTF. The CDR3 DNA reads TGCGCCAGCAGCTTTACCGAGGGCGTAAATGGCTACACCTTC.

CDR3 protein: CASSTGSGTGVREQYF. In DNA form, the CDR3 reads TGTGCCAGTAGTACCGGGAGCGGGACAGGGGTTCGTGAGCAGTACTTC. The chain carries TRBV19 and TRBJ2-7, with 10 bases aligning to TRBD1. Trimming cost V 4 bases and J 7 bases; bases outside gene matches: 13. The CDR3 consists of 16 residues. Germline lookup yields CDR1 LNHDA and CDR2 SQIVND (reference sequence).

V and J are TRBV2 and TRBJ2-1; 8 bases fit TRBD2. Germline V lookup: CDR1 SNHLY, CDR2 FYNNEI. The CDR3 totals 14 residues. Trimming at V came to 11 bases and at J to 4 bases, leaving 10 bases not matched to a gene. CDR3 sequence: CAGVFGGAYNEQFF. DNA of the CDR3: TGTGCCGGCGTCTTCGGGGGGGCATACAATGAGCAGTTCTTC.